Each of the 11 T cell receptor beta chains below was sequenced from the same sample in a study of CD8 T cells in ankylosing spondylitis. TCRdb fed the 5' RACE reads into MiXCR, producing one record per CDR3 protein. The sample lists 30,000 to 45,000 distinct CDR3 sequences, roughly 11% occurring once. The sequencing input was synovial fluid, either unsorted or a sorted T cell fraction (not recorded which). All receptors derive from a male donor with ankylosing spondylitis.

This clonotype was seen at least ten times. The chain links TRBV28 to TRBJ2-3; TRBD2 is a possible D gene (5 bases). Germline CDR1 and CDR2: MDHEN and SYDVKM. Trimming took off 3 bases at V and 5 bases at J, with 21 bases between the two ends. The CDR3 length is 17 residues. CDR3 region: CASSFRGTWERGDTQYF. The CDR3 nucleotides read TGTGCCAGCAGTTTTAGAGGCACGTGGGAGAGAGGAGATACGCAGTATTTT. Supplemented by reference TRBV28 and TRBJ2-3, the full variable domain reads DVKVTQSSRYLVKRTGEKVFLECVQDMDHENMFWYRQDPGLGLRLIYFSYDVKMKEKGDIPEGYSVSREKKERFSLILESASTNQTSMYLCASSFRGTWERGDTQYFGPGTRLTVL.

This clonotype showed up many times. V and J are TRBV28 and TRBJ2-1; tentative D call: TRBD2 (5 bases). CDR1 and CDR2 (germline): MDHEN, SYDVKM. There are 14 residues in the CDR3. V shed 10 bases and J shed 1 base, with 14 bases lying between them. The CDR3 nucleotides read TGTGCCATTGGTGGGAGTGGTTCCTACAATGAGCAGTTCTTC. Its translation is CAIGGSGSYNEQFF.

This clonotype ranks as medium-sized. This rearrangement joins TRBV29-1 to TRBJ2-5; D gene uncertain. CDR3 size: 12 residues. The germline V gene has CDR1 SQVTM and CDR2 ANQGSEA. V shed 0 bases and J shed 10 bases, with 12 bases lying between them. CDR3 sequence reads: CSVEDSGVGQYF. CDR3 sequence (DNA): TGCAGCGTTGAAGATTCTGGTGTGGGCCAGTACTTC.

This clonotype was counted at least ten times. The J gene is TRBJ2-3, the V gene TRBV28; 9 bases are shared with TRBD1. CDR1 and CDR2 (germline): MDHEN, SYDVKM. V trimming: 5 bases; J trimming: 8 bases; junction bases outside the gene matches: 17. CDR3 length equals 17 residues. For the CDR3, the DNA is TGTGCCAGCAGTCTGGACAGGGGCCCTTCTATCTCGGCTACGCAGTATTTT. Translated: CASSLDRGPSISATQYF. The full variable domain, in which reference TRBV28 and TRBJ2-3 provide the parts outside the CDR3, is DVKVTQSSRYLVKRTGEKVFLECVQDMDHENMFWYRQDPGLGLRLIYFSYDVKMKEKGDIPEGYSVSREKKERFSLILESASTNQTSMYLCASSLDRGPSISATQYFGPGTRLTVL.

This clonotype was counted a few times. The V and J genes are TRBV5-1 and TRBJ2-2, with D maybe TRBD1 (6 bases). The CDR3 totals 13 residues. V was cut by 4 bases and J by 5 bases, with 9 bases left in between. Per germline, CDR1 SGHRS and CDR2 YFSETQ. In DNA form, the CDR3 reads TGCGCCAGCAGCGTGAGGGGGACCGGGGAGCTGTTTTTT. This translates into CASSVRGTGELFF.

This clonotype was found a few times. The chain joins TRBV7-9 to TRBJ2-7; D gene uncertain. CDR1 SEHNR and CDR2 FQNEAQ come from the germline V gene (reference sequence). V was cut by 4 bases and J by 4 bases, with 23 bases left in between. There are 17 residues in the CDR3. The CDR3 DNA reads as TGTGCCAGCAGCTCCCTCATTGGGCTATCTGTCGGGTACGAGCAGTACTTC. As protein: CASSSLIGLSVGYEQYF.

The rearrangement joins TRBV27 to TRBJ2-1; 7 nucleotides match TRBD2. J was trimmed by 13 bases and V by 0 bases; bases with no gene match: 9. The CDR3 consists of 14 residues. Germline CDR1 MNHEY, CDR2 SMNVEV (reference sequence). CDR3 bases: TGTGCCAGCAGTTTATCGGTGACTAGCCGTTCCCAGTTCTTC. It is translated as CASSLSVTSRSQFF.

The sample holds many counts of this clonotype. This chain joins TRBV5-6 and TRBJ1-1; D is ambiguous. The CDR3 contains 14 residues. Germline lookup yields CDR1 SGHDT and CDR2 YYEEEE. The ends were cut back, 0 bases at V and 6 bases at J, with 12 bases in the middle. This chain's CDR3 is CASSLAILPPEAFF. The CDR3 DNA sequence: TGTGCCAGCAGCTTGGCGATCCTCCCACCTGAAGCTTTCTTT.

The sample holds a few counts of this clonotype. This sequence joins TRBV7-8 and TRBJ2-1; D is perhaps TRBD1 (5 bases). CDR1 and CDR2 from the germline V gene are SGHVS and FQNEAQ. V lost 5 bases, J lost 1 base, and 12 bases lay in between. This CDR3 spans 15 amino acids. The CDR3 is CASSAGAGSYNEQFF. The DNA of the CDR3 is TGTGCCAGCAGCGCTGGGGCAGGGTCCTACAATGAGCAGTTCTTC.

The chain joins TRBV12-5 to TRBJ2-5; D is ambiguous. In germline, CDR1 is LGHNT, CDR2 FRNRAP. This CDR3 comprises 12 residues. V was trimmed by 1 base and J by 2 bases, leaving 2 bases between them. The CDR3 spells CASGLGQETQYF. As DNA, the CDR3 is TGTGCTAGTGGTTTGGGGCAAGAGACCCAGTACTTC.

This clonotype was found many times. V usage is TRBV29-1 and J usage is TRBJ1-3; D is undetermined. The CDR3 is 13 residues long. V gave up 4 bases and J gave up 1 base, with 8 bases separating them. In germline, CDR1 is SQVTM, CDR2 ANQGSEA. The CDR3: CSVGEESGNTIYF. DNA for the CDR3: TGCAGCGTTGGCGAGGAGTCTGGAAACACCATATATTTT.